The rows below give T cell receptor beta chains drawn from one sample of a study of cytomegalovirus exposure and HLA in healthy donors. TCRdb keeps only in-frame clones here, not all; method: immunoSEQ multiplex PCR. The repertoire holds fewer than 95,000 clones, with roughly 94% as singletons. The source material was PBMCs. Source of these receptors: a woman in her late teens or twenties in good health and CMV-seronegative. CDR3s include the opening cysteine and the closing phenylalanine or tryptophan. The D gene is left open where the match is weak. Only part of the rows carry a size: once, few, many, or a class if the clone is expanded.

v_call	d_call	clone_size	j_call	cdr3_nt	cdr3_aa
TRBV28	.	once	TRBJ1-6	TGTGCCAGCAGTCTCTATAATTCACCCCTCCACTTT	CASSLYNSPLHF
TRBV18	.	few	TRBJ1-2	TGTGCCAGCTCACCTCGGTCCTCGGGGAATGGCTACACCTTC	CASSPRSSGNGYTF
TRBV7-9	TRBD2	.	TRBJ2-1	TGTGCCAGTTGGACTAGCGGGGGGCCGGGGAATGAGCAGTTCTTC	CASWTSGGPGNEQFF
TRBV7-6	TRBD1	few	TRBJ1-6	TGTGCCAGCAGCCCAAGGACAGGGGGGGATTCACCCCTCCACTTT	CASSPRTGGDSPLHF
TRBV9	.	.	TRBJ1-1	TGTGCCAGCACCCCCCGCCCTTCGGTGAACACTGAAGCTTTCTTT	CASTPRPSVNTEAFF
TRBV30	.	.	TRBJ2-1	TGTGCCTGGAGTCACCCGGGGGGCGCCTACAATGAGCAGTTCTTC	CAWSHPGGAYNEQFF
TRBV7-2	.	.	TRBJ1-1	TGTGCCAGCAGCATATCTACAGGGAACACTGAAGCTTTCTTT	CASSISTGNTEAFF
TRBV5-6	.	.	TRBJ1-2	TGTGCCAGCAGCTTCGGCGGGCCCTATGGCTACACCTTC	CASSFGGPYGYTF
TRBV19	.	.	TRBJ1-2	TGTGCCAGTTTATCAGGGGCAGGGGATGAGAACTATGGCTACACCTTC	CASLSGAGDENYGYTF
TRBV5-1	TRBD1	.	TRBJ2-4	TGCGCCAGCCGTCCGGGGACAGGTGGAAAGAACATTCAGTACTTC	CASRPGTGGKNIQYF
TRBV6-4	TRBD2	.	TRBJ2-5	TGTGCCAGCAGTCCTAATCGAAGGACTAGCGGGGGGGCAAAGACCCAGTACTTC	CASSPNRRTSGGAKTQYF
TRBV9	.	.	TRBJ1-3	TGTGCCAGCAGCGCGCTACAGGGAACTGGAAACACCATATATTTT	CASSALQGTGNTIYF
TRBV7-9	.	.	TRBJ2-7	TGTGCCAGCAGCTTTTGGGGGGACGAGCAGTACTTC	CASSFWGDEQYF
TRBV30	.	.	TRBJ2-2	TGTGCCTGGAGTGTATCGGGCACCGGGGAGCTGTTTTTT	CAWSVSGTGELFF
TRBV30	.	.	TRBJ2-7	TGTGCCTGGAGTTCCGGCTACGAGCAGTACTTC	CAWSSGYEQYF
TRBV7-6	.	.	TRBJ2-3	TGTGCCAGCAGCTTAACAATAGATAGCAATCAGCCCCAGTATTTT	CASSLTIDSNQPQYF
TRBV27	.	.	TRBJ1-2	TGTGCCAGCAGTTTAGATCACAGACGTGGTGGCTACACCTTC	CASSLDHRRGGYTF
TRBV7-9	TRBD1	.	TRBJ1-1	TGTGCCAGCAGCTTAGCTCAACAGGGGCCGCGGGCTTTCTTT	CASSLAQQGPRAFF
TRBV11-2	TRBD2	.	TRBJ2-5	TGTGCCAGCAGCTTAGGGGGTAGCGGGGGACAAGAGACCCAGTACTTC	CASSLGGSGGQETQYF
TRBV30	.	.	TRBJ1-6	TGTGCCTGGAGCGCTTTGGGGGGTCCCCTCCACTTT	CAWSALGGPLHF
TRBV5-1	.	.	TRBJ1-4	TGCGCCAGCAGCTCCGGACAGACTACAACTAATGAAAAACTGTTTTTT	CASSSGQTTTNEKLFF
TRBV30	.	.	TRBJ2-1	TGTGCCTCTACAGTCCCGACGGAAAATGAGCAGTTCTTC	CASTVPTENEQFF
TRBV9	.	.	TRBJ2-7	TGTGCCAGCAGCGTAGGGCAGGGCACCTACGAGCAGTACTTC	CASSVGQGTYEQYF
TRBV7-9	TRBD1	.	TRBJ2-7	TGTGCCAGCAGCTTAGGGGGACAGGGACGCTACGAGCAGTACTTC	CASSLGGQGRYEQYF
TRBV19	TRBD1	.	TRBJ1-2	TGTGCCAGTAGTTTTCCGGGGACAGGTAACTATGGCTACACCTTC	CASSFPGTGNYGYTF
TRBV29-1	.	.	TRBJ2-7	TGCAGCGGGAGACAGGGAGGCTCCTACGAGCAGTACTTC	CSGRQGGSYEQYF
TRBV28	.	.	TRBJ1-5	TGTGCCAGCATCCCTTTGGCCAGGAATCAGCCCCAGCATTTT	CASIPLARNQPQHF
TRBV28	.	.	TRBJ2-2	TGTGCCAGCATGACAGCAGGATTCGGGAACACCGGGGAGCTGTTTTTT	CASMTAGFGNTGELFF
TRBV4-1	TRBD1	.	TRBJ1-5	TGCGCCAGCAGCCAGCTGGGGACAGGGCTCAATCAGCCCCAGCATTTT	CASSQLGTGLNQPQHF
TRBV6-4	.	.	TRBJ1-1	TGTGCCAGCAGTGTTTCTATGAACACTGAAGCTTTCTTT	CASSVSMNTEAFF
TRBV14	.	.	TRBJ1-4	TGTGCCAGCAGCCAAGATGGGCGATACAATGAAAAACTGTTTTTT	CASSQDGRYNEKLFF
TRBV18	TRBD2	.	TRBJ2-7	TGTGCCAGCTCACCGGGGGACTACCCCTACGAGCAGTACTTC	CASSPGDYPYEQYF
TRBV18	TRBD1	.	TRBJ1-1	TGTGCCAGCTCACCCGGGAGCAGGGGGGTGGACACTGAAGCTTTCTTT	CASSPGSRGVDTEAFF
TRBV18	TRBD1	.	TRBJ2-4	TGTGCCAGCTCGGGACAGCGGAGCGAAAACATTCAGTACTTC	CASSGQRSENIQYF
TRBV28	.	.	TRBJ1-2	TGTGCCAGCCTTACACCGGGGGGCTGGGGCTACACCTTC	CASLTPGGWGYTF
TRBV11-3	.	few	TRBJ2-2	TGTGCCAGCAGCCCTGGGGGCGAAAACACCGGGGAGCTGTTTTTT	CASSPGGENTGELFF
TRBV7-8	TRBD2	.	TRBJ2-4	TGTGCCAGCACCTTAACGACTAGACTAGCGGGGGTGGACATTCAGTACTTC	CASTLTTRLAGVDIQYF
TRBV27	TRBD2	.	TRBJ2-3	TGTGCCAGCAGTCCACTCCAGCGGGGGGGCTTAGATACGCAGTATTTT	CASSPLQRGGLDTQYF
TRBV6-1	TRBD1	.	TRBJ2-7	TGTGCCAGCAACAGGGGGAGGAACGAGCAGTACTTC	CASNRGRNEQYF
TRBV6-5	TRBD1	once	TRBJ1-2	TGTGCCAGCAGTTATGGGACAGAGTCCTTTGGCTACACCTTC	CASSYGTESFGYTF
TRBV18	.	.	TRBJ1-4	TGTGCCAGCAGGGGTTCTAATGAAAAACTGTTTTTT	CASRGSNEKLFF
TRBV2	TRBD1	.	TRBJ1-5	TGTGCCAGCACCCAACAGGCAGGGGGTAGCAATCAGCCCCAGCATTTT	CASTQQAGGSNQPQHF
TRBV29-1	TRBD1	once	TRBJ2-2	TGCAGCGCGTACAGGGGACCCACCGGGGAGCTGTTTTTT	CSAYRGPTGELFF
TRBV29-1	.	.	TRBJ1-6	TGCAGCGTGGCATTGGGGAGGGATGGGTCACCCCTCCACTTT	CSVALGRDGSPLHF
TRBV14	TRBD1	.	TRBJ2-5	TGTGCCAGCAGCCAGACACCCTTGAGAGGGGGCGGTGAGACCCAGTACTTC	CASSQTPLRGGGETQYF
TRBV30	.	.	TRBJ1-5	TGTGCCTGGGCTAGGGGTAGCAATCAGCCCCAGCATTTT	CAWARGSNQPQHF
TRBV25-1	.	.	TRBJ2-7	TGTGCCAGCAGTGAAACGCAGGGAAACTACGAGCAGTACTTC	CASSETQGNYEQYF
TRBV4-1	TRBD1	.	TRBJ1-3	TGCGCCAGCAGCCAGGGCCGACAGGGGAAAACTACTGGAAACACCATATATTTT	CASSQGRQGKTTGNTIYF
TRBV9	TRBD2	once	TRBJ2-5	TGTGCCAGCAGCTCTGGGTCTAGCGGGGTCCAAGAGACCCAGTACTTC	CASSSGSSGVQETQYF
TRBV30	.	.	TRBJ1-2	TGTGCCTGGAGTGTACGTCAGGTCAACTATGGCTACACCTTC	CAWSVRQVNYGYTF
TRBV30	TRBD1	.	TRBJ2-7	TGTGCCGGGACAGGGGGCGACTTTTCCGGTGTGGAGCAGTACTTC	CAGTGGDFSGVEQYF
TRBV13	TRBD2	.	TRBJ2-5	TGTGCCAGCAGCTTAGGTCGAGGACTAGCGGGGGGGCAAGAGACCCAGTACTTC	CASSLGRGLAGGQETQYF